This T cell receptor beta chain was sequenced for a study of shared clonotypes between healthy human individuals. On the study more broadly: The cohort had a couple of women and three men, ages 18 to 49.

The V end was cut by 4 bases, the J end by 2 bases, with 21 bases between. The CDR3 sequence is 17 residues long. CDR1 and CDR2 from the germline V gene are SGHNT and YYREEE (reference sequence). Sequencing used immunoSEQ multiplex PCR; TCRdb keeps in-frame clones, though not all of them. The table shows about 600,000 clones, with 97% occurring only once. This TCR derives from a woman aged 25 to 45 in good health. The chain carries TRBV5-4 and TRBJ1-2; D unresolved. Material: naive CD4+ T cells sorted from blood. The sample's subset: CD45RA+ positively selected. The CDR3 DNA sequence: TGTGCCAGCAGCCGGAAATCCACGGCATTAGAAAACTATGGCTACACCTTC. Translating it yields CASSRKSTALENYGYTF. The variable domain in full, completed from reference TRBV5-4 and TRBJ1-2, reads ETGVTQSPTHLIKTRGQQVTLRCSSQSGHNTVSWYQQALGQGPQFIFQYYREEENGRGNFPPRFSGLQFPNYSSELNVNALELDDSALYLCASSRKSTALENYGYTFGSGTRLTVV.